This T cell receptor beta chain came from a study of blood T cell repertoires in COVID-19. This CDR3 comprises 15 residues. V trimming: 5 bases; J trimming: 3 bases; junction bases outside the gene matches: 7. In germline, CDR1 is MNHEY, CDR2 SVGAGI. Per the original methods: Nucleated cell number was recorded as an estimate derived from reference gene primer amplification. Libraries were prepared by immunoSEQ multiplex PCR; TCRdb keeps only in-frame clonotypes and omits some of them. V, J and clone size were drawn from that table, and D and trimming were deduced from the DNA. This sample has fewer than 350,000 clones; 70% to 90% occur once, and the top ten carry approximately 1%.

The gene calls are TRBV6-5 and TRBJ2-1; 7 bases map to TRBD2. The sequenced material came from PBMCs or T cells enriched from blood (not recorded which). This TCR derives from a woman between 25 and 40 years old who had recovered from COVID-19. CDR3 DNA sequence: TGTGCCAGCAGTCAGCGGGATACCGACTACAATGAGCAGTTCTTC. Encoded protein: CASSQRDTDYNEQFF.